This T cell receptor (beta chain) was retrieved from a study of graft-versus-host responses after intestinal transplantation. On the study more broadly: Induction with anti-thymocyte globulin, then tacrolimus and steroids for roughly three years, was given to all recipients.

About this clone itself: The antigen remains unidentified.

Findings and limits, study-wide: Early post-transplant declines in HvG were associated with peak levels of circulating GvH clones. High graft-versus-host to host-versus-graft clonal ratios were found in allografts of patients who had graft-donor T cell macrochimerism.

The data were produced by immunoSEQ multiplex PCR, yet TCRdb's version contains in-frame clones alone and is incomplete. The sample holds about 39,000 clones, about 95% seen once. The CDR3 contains 12 residues. Germline V gene lookup returns CDR1 PRHDT and CDR2 FYEKMQ (reference sequence). Trimming cost V 0 bases and J 15 bases, with 12 bases left between them. The receptor's source is a human donor who was the organ donor for an intestinal transplant. Source: unstimulated CD8+ T cells sorted from spleen or lymph node cells, taken before transplant. This sequence joins TRBV13 and TRBJ2-1; D gene uncertain. DNA for the CDR3: TGTGCCAGCAGCTTAGGCCTGGGCGTGGCGTTCTTC. Its translation is CASSLGLGVAFF.